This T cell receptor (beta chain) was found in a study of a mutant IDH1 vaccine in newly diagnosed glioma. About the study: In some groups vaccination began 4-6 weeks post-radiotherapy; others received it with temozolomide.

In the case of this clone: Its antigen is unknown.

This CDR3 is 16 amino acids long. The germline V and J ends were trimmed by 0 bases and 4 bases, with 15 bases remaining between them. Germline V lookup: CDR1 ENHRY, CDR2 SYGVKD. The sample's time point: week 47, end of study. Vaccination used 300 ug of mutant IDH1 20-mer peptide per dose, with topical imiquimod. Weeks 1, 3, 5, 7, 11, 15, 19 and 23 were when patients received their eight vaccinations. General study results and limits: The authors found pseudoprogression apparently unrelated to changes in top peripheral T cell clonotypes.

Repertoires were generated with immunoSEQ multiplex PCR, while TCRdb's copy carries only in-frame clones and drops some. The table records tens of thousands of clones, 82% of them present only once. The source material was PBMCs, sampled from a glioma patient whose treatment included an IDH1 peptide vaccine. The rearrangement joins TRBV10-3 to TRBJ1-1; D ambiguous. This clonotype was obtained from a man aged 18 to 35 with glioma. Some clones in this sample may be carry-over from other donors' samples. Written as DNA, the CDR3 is TGTGCCATCAGTGAGTCGATGACCAGGTGGGGCACTGAAGCTTTCTTT. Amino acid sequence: CAISESMTRWGTEAFF.